These T cell receptor beta chains were read from a single sample in a study of blood T cell repertoires in COVID-19. Only in-frame clones appear in the TCRdb table, and some are missing; sequencing was by immunoSEQ multiplex PCR. The sample shows 180,000 or so clones, around 87% of them seen only once. Sequencing was done on a sample of peripheral blood. Source of these receptors: a man aged 35 to 55 with active or convalescent COVID-19. Both conserved end residues are part of each CDR3. The D gene is left open where the match is weak. Expanded clones get a size class; other rows say once, few or many, or leave the size out.

d_gene	abundance	v_gene	j_gene	CDR3aa	CDR3nt
NA	NA	TRBV19	TRBJ2-2	CASSMFWGVNTGELFF	TGTGCCAGTAGTATGTTCTGGGGGGTGAACACCGGGGAGCTGTTTTTT
NA	NA	TRBV5-1	TRBJ1-3	CASSILPISGTPNTIYF	TGCGCCAGCAGCATATTACCCATATCCGGGACACCAAACACCATATATTTT
NA	NA	TRBV6-5	TRBJ2-3	CASRSSSTDTQYF	TGTGCCAGCAGGTCGTCTAGCACAGATACGCAGTATTTT
TRBD1	NA	TRBV6-1	TRBJ1-6	CASSEGDRGLYNSPLHF	TGTGCCAGCAGTGAAGGAGACAGGGGGCTCTATAATTCACCCCTCCACTTT
TRBD1	NA	TRBV5-1	TRBJ2-3	CASSPGTGGTDTQYF	TGCGCCAGCAGCCCTGGGACAGGGGGGACAGATACGCAGTATTTT
NA	few	TRBV27	TRBJ1-1	CASSRRGGSTEAFF	TGTGCCAGCAGTCGTCGGGGCGGGAGCACTGAAGCTTTCTTT
TRBD2	NA	TRBV6-5	TRBJ2-7	CASSHRPWGLGEQYF	TGTGCCAGCAGCCATCGGCCTTGGGGACTAGGGGAGCAGTACTTC
NA	NA	TRBV12-3/TRBV12-4	TRBJ1-2	CASSLNKFIYTF	TGTGCCAGCAGTTTGAACAAGTTTATCTACACCTTC
TRBD1	NA	TRBV6-5	TRBJ2-3	CASSLGQGIDTQYF	TGTGCCAGCAGTTTAGGACAGGGGATAGATACGCAGTATTTT
NA	NA	TRBV7-2	TRBJ1-1	CASSQVTEAFF	TGTGCCAGCAGCCAGGTTACTGAAGCTTTCTTT